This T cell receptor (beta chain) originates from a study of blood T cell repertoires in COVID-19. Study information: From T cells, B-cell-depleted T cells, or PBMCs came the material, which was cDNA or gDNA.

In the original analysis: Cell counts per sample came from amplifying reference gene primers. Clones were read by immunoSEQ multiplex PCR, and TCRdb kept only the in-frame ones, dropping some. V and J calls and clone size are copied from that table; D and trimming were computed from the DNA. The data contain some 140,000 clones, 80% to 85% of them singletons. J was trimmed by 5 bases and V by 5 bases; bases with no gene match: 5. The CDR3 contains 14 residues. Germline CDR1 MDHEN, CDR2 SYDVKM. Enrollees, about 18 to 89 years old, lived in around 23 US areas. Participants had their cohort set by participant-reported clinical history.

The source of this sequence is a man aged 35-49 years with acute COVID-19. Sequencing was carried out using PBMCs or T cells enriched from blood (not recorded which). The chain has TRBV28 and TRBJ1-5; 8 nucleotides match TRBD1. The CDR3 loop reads CASSPGQGHQPQHF. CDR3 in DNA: TGTGCCAGCAGTCCTGGACAGGGCCATCAGCCCCAGCATTTT.